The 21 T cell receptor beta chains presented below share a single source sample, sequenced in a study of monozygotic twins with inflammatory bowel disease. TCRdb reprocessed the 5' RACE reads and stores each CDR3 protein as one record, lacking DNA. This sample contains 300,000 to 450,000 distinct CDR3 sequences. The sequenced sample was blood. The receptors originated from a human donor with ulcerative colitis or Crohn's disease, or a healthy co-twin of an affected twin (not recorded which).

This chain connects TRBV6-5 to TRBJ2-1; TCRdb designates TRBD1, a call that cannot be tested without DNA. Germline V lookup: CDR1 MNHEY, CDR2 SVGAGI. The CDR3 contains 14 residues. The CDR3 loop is CASSYPGGVNEQFF.

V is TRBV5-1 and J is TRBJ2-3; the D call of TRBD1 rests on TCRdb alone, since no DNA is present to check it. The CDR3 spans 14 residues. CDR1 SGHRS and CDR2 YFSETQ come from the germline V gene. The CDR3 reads CASSFGRGGDTQYF.

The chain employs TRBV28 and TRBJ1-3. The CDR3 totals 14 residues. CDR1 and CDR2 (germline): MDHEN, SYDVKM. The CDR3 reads CASSFKRSGNTIYF. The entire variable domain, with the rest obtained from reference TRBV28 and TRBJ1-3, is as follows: DVKVTQSSRYLVKRTGEKVFLECVQDMDHENMFWYRQDPGLGLRLIYFSYDVKMKEKGDIPEGYSVSREKKERFSLILESASTNQTSMYLCASSFKRSGNTIYFGEGSWLTVV.

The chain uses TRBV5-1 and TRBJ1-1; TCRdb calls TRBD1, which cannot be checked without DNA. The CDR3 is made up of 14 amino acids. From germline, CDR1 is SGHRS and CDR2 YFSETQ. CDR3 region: CASSLVGTGAEAFF.

CDR3 amino acids: CASSPERQVLGEQYF. This chain connects TRBV18 to TRBJ2-7; the TCRdb call, TRBD1, lacks DNA for checking. Germline CDR1 reads KGHSH; CDR2 reads LQKENI. The CDR3 length is 15 residues.

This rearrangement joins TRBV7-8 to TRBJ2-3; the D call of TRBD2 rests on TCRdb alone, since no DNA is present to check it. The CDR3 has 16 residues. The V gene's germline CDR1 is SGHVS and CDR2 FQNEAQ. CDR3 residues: CASSSPLAGRADTQYF. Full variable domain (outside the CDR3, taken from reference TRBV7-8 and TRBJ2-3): GAGVSQSPRYKVAKRGQDVALRCDPISGHVSLFWYQQALGQGPEFLTYFQNEAQLDKSGLPSDRFFAERPEGSVSTLKIQRTQQEDSAVYLCASSSPLAGRADTQYFGPGTRLTVL.

The chain's CDR3 is CASSRGQGLGEQYF. The chain has TRBV5-5 and TRBJ2-7; TCRdb's D call, TRBD1, is unchecked because there is no DNA. Germline V lookup: CDR1 SGHKS, CDR2 YYEKEE (reference sequence). The CDR3 runs 14 residues.

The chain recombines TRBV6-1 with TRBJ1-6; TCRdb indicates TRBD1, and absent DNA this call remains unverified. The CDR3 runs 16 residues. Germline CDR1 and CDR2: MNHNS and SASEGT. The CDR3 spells CASSPQGAVGASPLHF.

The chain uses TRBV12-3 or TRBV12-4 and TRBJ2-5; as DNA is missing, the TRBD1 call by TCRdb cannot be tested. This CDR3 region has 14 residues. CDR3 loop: CASSLSGVSQGQYF.

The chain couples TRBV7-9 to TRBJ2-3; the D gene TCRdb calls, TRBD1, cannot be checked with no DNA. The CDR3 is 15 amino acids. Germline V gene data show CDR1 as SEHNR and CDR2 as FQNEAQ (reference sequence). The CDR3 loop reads CASSLRGGAADTQYF.

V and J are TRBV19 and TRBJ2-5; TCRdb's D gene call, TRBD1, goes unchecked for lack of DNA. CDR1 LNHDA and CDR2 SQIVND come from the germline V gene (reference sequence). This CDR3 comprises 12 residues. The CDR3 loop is CAGSDRRETQYF.

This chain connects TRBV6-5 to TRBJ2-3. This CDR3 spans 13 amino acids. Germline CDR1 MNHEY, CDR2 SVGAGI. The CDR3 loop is CASSQMYTDTQYF.

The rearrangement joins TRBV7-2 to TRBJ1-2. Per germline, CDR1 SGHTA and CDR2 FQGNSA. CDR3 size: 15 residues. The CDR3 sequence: CASSLTTYTNYGYTF.

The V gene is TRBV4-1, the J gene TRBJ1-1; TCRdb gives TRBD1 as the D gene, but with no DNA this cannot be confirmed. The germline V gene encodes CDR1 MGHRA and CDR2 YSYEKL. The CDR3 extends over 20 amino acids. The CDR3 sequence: CASSQWHRGTGDPMNTEAFF.

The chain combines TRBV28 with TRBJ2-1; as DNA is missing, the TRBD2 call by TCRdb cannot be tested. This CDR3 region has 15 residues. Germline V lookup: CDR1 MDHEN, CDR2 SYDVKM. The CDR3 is CASSPSGGESNEQFF.

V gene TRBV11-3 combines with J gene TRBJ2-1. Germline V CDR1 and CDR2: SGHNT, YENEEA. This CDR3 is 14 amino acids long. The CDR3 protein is CASSFRFGDNEQFF.

The CDR3 sequence is CASSQSTGPRYEQYF. The rearrangement links TRBV7-9 to TRBJ2-7; the TRBD1 assignment by TCRdb is unverifiable without DNA. Germline assignment: CDR1 SEHNR and CDR2 FQNEAQ (reference sequence). This CDR3 contains 15 residues.

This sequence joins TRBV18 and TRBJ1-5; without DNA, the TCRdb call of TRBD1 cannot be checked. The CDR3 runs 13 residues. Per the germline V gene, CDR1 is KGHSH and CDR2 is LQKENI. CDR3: CASSLSGDQPQHF.

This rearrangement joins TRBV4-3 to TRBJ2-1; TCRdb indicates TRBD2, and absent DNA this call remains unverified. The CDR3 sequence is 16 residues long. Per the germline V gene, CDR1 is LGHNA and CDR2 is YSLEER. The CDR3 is CASSLEGLAGNNEQFF.

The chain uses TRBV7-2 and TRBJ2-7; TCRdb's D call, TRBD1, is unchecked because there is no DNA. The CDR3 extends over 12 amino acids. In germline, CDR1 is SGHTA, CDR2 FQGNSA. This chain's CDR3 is CASSLMSVEQYF.

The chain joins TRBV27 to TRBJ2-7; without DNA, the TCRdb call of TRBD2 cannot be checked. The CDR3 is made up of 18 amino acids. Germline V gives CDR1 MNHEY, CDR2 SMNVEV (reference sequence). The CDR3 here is CASIRALVPSGGPLVQYF.